Reported below is one TCR beta chain. Original data processing: The assay estimated nucleated cells by amplifying reference gene primers. Here immunoSEQ multiplex PCR was the method, and the copy in TCRdb shows in-frame clones only, minus some. The V and J calls and clone size were taken over from that table, and D and trimming were inferred from the DNA. Here the sample spans about 160,000 clones, over 85% being singletons. Looked up from germline, CDR1 is SGHDN and CDR2 is FVKESK. After removal of 1 base from V and 3 bases from J, the junction contained 11 bases not matched to a gene. The CDR3 length is 17 residues. The sample comes from a study of blood T cell repertoires in COVID-19. The overall study: Samples came from the United States, Italy and Spain, spanning acute and convalescent COVID-19. Sources were T cells, B-cell-depleted T cells, or PBMCs; the material itself was cDNA or gDNA.

This rearrangement joins TRBV14 to TRBJ1-1; 7 bases agree with TRBD1. This receptor was obtained from a woman in her forties or fifties with acute or convalescent COVID-19. Specimen: peripheral blood. CDR3 DNA: TGTGCCAGCAGCCAAGGTTCACAGGGGTGGGTCTACACTGAAGCTTTCTTT. Protein sequence: CASSQGSQGWVYTEAFF.